This T cell receptor (beta chain) was sequenced in a study of blood T cell repertoires in COVID-19. Study information: There were acute and convalescent COVID-19 samples, and they came from the United States, Italy and Spain. In each case, the material was cDNA or gDNA derived from T cells, B-cell-depleted T cells, or PBMCs.

Authors' processing steps: Quantification of nucleated cells was approximated via reference gene primer amplification. Measured with immunoSEQ multiplex PCR; TCRdb has only the in-frame clones, and not every one. V, J and clone size reflect that table, while D and trimming were determined from the DNA. The top ten hold around 1.6% of the sample, which has approximately 200,000 clones, about 90% seen once. The germline CDR1 and CDR2 sequences are SQVTM and ANQGSEA. The CDR3 has 16 amino acids. V was clipped by 1 base and J by 0 bases, with 14 bases between them. Sequences were obtained from peripheral blood. The origin of this receptor is a man between 18 and 35 years old with active or convalescent COVID-19. The chain links TRBV29-1 to TRBJ2-3; tentative D call: TRBD2 (6 bases). CDR3 sequence (DNA): TGCAGCGTTGAAGGCCTCGCGGGGAGCAGCACAGATACGCAGTATTTT. It encodes CSVEGLAGSSTDTQYF.